These 23 T cell receptor beta chains were all obtained from the same sample, sequenced in a study of blood T cell repertoires in COVID-19. Profiled with immunoSEQ multiplex PCR; TCRdb holds only in-frame clones, not every one. The table has around 86,000 clones, approximately 89% seen once. The sequenced sample consisted of peripheral blood. These receptors were collected from a human donor with acute or convalescent COVID-19. The donor label of this sample is uncertain.

A remark on this clone: The conserved phenylalanine or tryptophan normally closing the CDR3 is absent here, so this likely arose from a read error. The limits of the CDR3 on the DNA are not certain, so only TCRdb's listed CDR3 is given. The chain carries TRBV27 and TRBJ1-4; the table's D call TRBD1 went unverified against the DNA. The CDR3 is 13 residues long, ends included. Per germline, CDR1 MNHEY and CDR2 SMNVEV (reference sequence). CDR3: CASSLLGVSDRDL.

This chain connects TRBV28 to TRBJ1-3; 7 nucleotides agree with TRBD1. Trimming cost V 6 bases and J 0 bases; bases outside gene matches: 8. The CDR3 runs 16 residues. Germline V gives CDR1 MDHEN, CDR2 SYDVKM. The DNA for the CDR3 is TGTGCCAGCAGGTACCAGGGGGGCCTCTCTGGAAACACCATATATTTT. Its translation is CASRYQGGLSGNTIYF.

The genes are TRBV18 and TRBJ1-3; D is ambiguous. The CDR3 runs to 14 residues. Germline values: CDR1 KGHSH, CDR2 LQKENI. V was clipped by 4 bases and J by 1 base, with 8 bases between them. The CDR3 bases are TGTGCCAGCTCACTTGAGTCTTCTGGAAACACCATATATTTT. It codes for CASSLESSGNTIYF.

The chain has TRBV5-6 and TRBJ1-2, with D possibly TRBD1 on 6 matching bases. V lost 5 bases and J lost 4, with 9 bases in between. CDR3 size: 12 residues. Germline-derived CDR1 and CDR2 are SGHDT and YYEEEE. The CDR3, as DNA: TGTGCCAGCAGGGGGACACCCTATGGCTACACCTTC. Its protein is CASRGTPYGYTF.

The rearrangement joins TRBV9 to TRBJ1-1; 7 nucleotides align to TRBD1. The CDR3 is 16 residues long. Germline loops: CDR1 SGDLS, CDR2 YYNGEE. Unmatched junction bases numbered 11, after V lost 2 bases and J lost 4 bases. The CDR3 here is CASSVRRDSVFTEAFF. DNA of the CDR3: TGTGCCAGCAGCGTCCGCCGGGACAGCGTATTCACTGAAGCTTTCTTT. Supplemented by reference TRBV9 and TRBJ1-1, the full variable domain reads DSGVTQTPKHLITATGQRVTLRCSPRSGDLSVYWYQQSLDQGLQFLIQYYNGEERAKGNILERFSAQQFPDLHSELNLSSLELGDSALYFCASSVRRDSVFTEAFFGQGTRLTVV.

This chain connects TRBV2 to TRBJ2-2, with D maybe TRBD1 (6 bases). V was trimmed by 2 bases and J by 6 bases, leaving 13 bases between them. CDR1 is SNHLY, CDR2 FYNNEI, per germline. The CDR3 is 15 amino acids. The CDR3 is CASSERTVFAGELFF. CDR3 sequence (DNA): TGTGCCAGCAGTGAAAGGACAGTATTTGCCGGGGAGCTGTTTTTT.

This sequence joins TRBV28 and TRBJ1-2; 8 bases agree with TRBD1. CDR3 length: 13 amino acids. The V segment lost 7 bases and the J segment 5 bases; nucleotides outside the gene matches: 6. CDR1 and CDR2 (germline): MDHEN, SYDVKM. The CDR3: CASTTDRDYGYTF. The CDR3 DNA reads TGTGCCAGCACCACGGACAGGGATTATGGCTACACCTTC.

The V call is TRBV7-6, the J call TRBJ2-7, with 10 bases that match TRBD1. The CDR3 covers 20 residues. Unmatched junction bases numbered 18, after V lost 4 bases and J lost 0 bases. Germline loops: CDR1 SGHVS, CDR2 FNYEAQ. CDR3 amino acids: CASSSSINVFGQGDSYEQYF. The CDR3 DNA sequence: TGTGCCAGCAGCTCGTCAATAAATGTGTTCGGACAGGGGGACTCCTACGAGCAGTACTTC.

This chain links TRBV11-2 with TRBJ2-7; 11 bases map to TRBD1. Germline values: CDR1 SGHAT, CDR2 FQNNGV. The trim removed 3 bases at V and 1 base at J, leaving 11 bases unmatched. This CDR3 is 18 amino acids long. The CDR3 bases are TGTGCCAGCAGCTTTAGCGCCCTCCGGGACAGGGGGTCCTACGAGCAGTACTTC. Translation: CASSFSALRDRGSYEQYF.

The genes are TRBV19 and TRBJ1-5; TRBD1 agrees at 8 bases. J lost 7 bases, V lost 2 bases, and 13 bases had no gene match. Germline V lookup: CDR1 LNHDA, CDR2 SQIVND (reference sequence). This CDR3 spans 17 amino acids. In DNA form, the CDR3 reads TGTGCCAGTAGTATAAGGGTAAGACAGGGGCTTGGCCAGCCCCAGCATTTT. Translated: CASSIRVRQGLGQPQHF.

The V call is TRBV30, the J call TRBJ2-1; maybe TRBD2 (6 bases). Germline loops: CDR1 GTSNPN, CDR2 SVGIG (reference sequence). The V gene lost 8 bases and the J gene lost 6 bases, with 17 bases spanning the gap. The CDR3 runs to 13 residues. The DNA of the CDR3 is TGTGCCCGCCGGCGGGGCCCAGGCAATGAGCAGTTCTTC. Translation: CARRRGPGNEQFF.

The DNA of the CDR3 is TGTGCCAGCAGCTGGGACAGGGAGGCCCAGTACTTC. It specifies CASSWDREAQYF. The rearrangement links TRBV2 to TRBJ2-5, with 9 bases matching TRBD1. Germline CDR1 reads SNHLY; CDR2 reads FYNNEI. V trimming: 6 bases; J trimming: 9 bases; junction bases outside the gene matches: 5. This CDR3 contains 12 residues.

The chain recombines TRBV28 with TRBJ1-5; TRBD1 agrees at 7 bases. Germline V CDR1 and CDR2: MDHEN, SYDVKM. The CDR3 is 14 amino acids. Unmatched junction bases numbered 5, after V lost 6 bases and J lost 3 bases. The CDR3 DNA is TGTGCCAGCAGGTTAACAGGGGACAATCAGCCCCAGCATTTT. Its translation: CASRLTGDNQPQHF.

The rearrangement uses TRBV12-3 or TRBV12-4 and TRBJ1-3, with D hard to call. Trimming took off 5 bases at V and 2 bases at J, with 7 bases between the two ends. The CDR3 has 13 amino acids. In DNA form, the CDR3 reads TGTGCCAGCAGTCTATCCGCTGGAAACACCATATATTTT. It encodes CASSLSAGNTIYF.

The rearrangement links TRBV5-4 to TRBJ2-1; 15 nucleotides agree with TRBD2. The CDR3 totals 15 residues. J was trimmed by 7 bases and V by 3 bases; bases with no gene match: 2. Germline V gives CDR1 SGHNT, CDR2 YYREEE (reference sequence). The CDR3, as DNA: TGTGCCAGCAGCTCAGGGACTAGCGGGGGGAATGAGCAGTTCTTC. Protein product: CASSSGTSGGNEQFF.

This CDR3 reads CSVERGGALLVRNEQFF. The CDR3 DNA reads TGCAGCGTTGAGCGGGGGGGCGCATTACTCGTCCGCAATGAGCAGTTCTTC. V is TRBV29-1 and J is TRBJ2-1; 9 nucleotides match TRBD2. Germline V lookup: CDR1 SQVTM, CDR2 ANQGSEA. The CDR3 runs 17 residues. J gave up 6 bases and V 3 bases, and 15 bases lay outside the gene matches.

This clone was seen a single time. This sequence joins TRBV7-6 and TRBJ2-6; TRBD1 matches at 7 bases. Trimming cost V 4 bases and J 0 bases; bases outside gene matches: 6. The germline gives CDR1 SGHVS, CDR2 FNYEAQ. The CDR3 length is 17 residues. This CDR3 is CASSSLQGSSGANVLTF. In DNA, the CDR3 is TGTGCCAGCAGCTCTTTACAGGGGAGCTCTGGGGCCAACGTCCTGACTTTC.

The rearrangement links TRBV10-3 to TRBJ1-5, with 7 bases lining up with TRBD1. This CDR3 is 14 amino acids long. Trimming cost V 5 bases and J 7 bases; bases outside gene matches: 8. Germline loops: CDR1 ENHRY, CDR2 SYGVKD. CDR3 nucleotides: TGTGCCATCAGTAGGGGGCAAGAAGGGCAGCCCCAGCATTTT. This translates into CAISRGQEGQPQHF.

This clone was seen a single time. V is TRBV6-5 and J is TRBJ2-1, with 14 nucleotides matching TRBD2. This CDR3 has 16 amino acids. From germline, CDR1 is MNHEY and CDR2 SVGAGI. V dropped 1 base and J dropped 8; count of bases not matched to a gene: 4. The CDR3 spells CASSYWTSGGRDEQFF. The CDR3 DNA reads as TGTGCCAGCAGTTACTGGACTAGCGGGGGGCGGGATGAGCAGTTCTTC.

J is TRBJ2-7 and V is TRBV11-2, with 9 bases that match TRBD1. This CDR3 comprises 14 residues. Germline assignment: CDR1 SGHAT and CDR2 FQNNGV. V lost 5 bases and J lost 5; bases outside the gene matches: 7. The CDR3 here is CASSPDRGSHEQYF. In DNA form, the CDR3 reads TGTGCCAGCAGCCCGGACAGGGGATCTCACGAGCAGTACTTC. Drawing the rest from reference TRBV11-2 and TRBJ2-7, the complete variable domain is EAGVAQSPRYKIIEKRQSVAFWCNPISGHATLYWYQQILGQGPKLLIQFQNNGVVDDSQLPKDRFSAERLKGVDSTLKIQPAKLEDSAVYLCASSPDRGSHEQYFGPGTRLTVT.

J is TRBJ2-7 and V is TRBV25-1; D call uncertain. CDR1 and CDR2 (germline): MGHDK, SYGVNS. V was cut by 2 bases and J by 2 bases, with 10 bases left in between. The CDR3 is 14 residues long. The CDR3 DNA reads TGTGCCAGCAGTGAAAAGAACTTCCCCTACGAGCAGTACTTC. This translates into CASSEKNFPYEQYF.

The V and J genes are TRBV19 and TRBJ2-7, with D perhaps matching TRBD1 (6 bases). CDR1 is LNHDA, CDR2 SQIVND, per germline (reference sequence). Between the trimmed V and J ends, which lost 4 bases and 7 bases, there was a span of 14 bases. The CDR3 length is 13 residues. The CDR3 DNA reads TGTGCCAGTAGTAGACAGGACATGGGGGAGCAGTACTTC. This encodes CASSRQDMGEQYF.

The V and J genes are TRBV28 and TRBJ1-2, with D unclear. Germline V gene lookup returns CDR1 MDHEN and CDR2 SYDVKM. The CDR3 sequence is 11 residues long. With 2 bases removed from V and 7 bases from J, the gap between germline ends came to 5 bases. CDR3 nucleotide sequence: TGTGCCAGCAGTTTAACCAGTGGCTACACCTTC. This codes for CASSLTSGYTF.